This T cell receptor (beta chain) was profiled in a study of T-cell reconstitution after alpha-beta-depleted transplantation in children. Germline V gives CDR1 MNHEY, CDR2 SVGAGI. Trimming took 4 bases from V and 5 from J; bases not matched to a gene: 6. The CDR3 runs to 15 residues. Notes on this clonotype: Its antigen is undetermined.

During its preparation, the TCRbeta library received unique molecular identifiers. TCRdb passed the PCR reads through MiXCR, listing each CDR3 protein once. The sample carries 450,000 to 600,000 distinct CDR3 sequences, under 15% recorded once. Overall study findings and caveats: Several hundred rapidly expanded clones from non-depleted graft cells reportedly supplied alpha-beta T cells about two months post-transplant. Newly generated T cells supplied most T-cell counts and diversity one year post-transplant. Diversity of TCRbeta at day 60 was high in some patients, arising from surviving recipient T cells and thymic progenitors.

The input for sequencing was PBMCs, mostly from graft donor cells, taken 360 days after TCRalphabeta/CD19-depleted stem cell transplant. The source is a male patient younger than 18 who had a stem cell transplant for acute myeloid leukemia, so the T cells may come from the graft donor. The chain links TRBV6-5 to TRBJ2-7; TRBD2 agrees at 12 bases. The CDR3 DNA reads TGTGCCAGCAGTTTCCTCGGACTAGCGGGACACGAGCAGTACTTC. It is translated as CASSFLGLAGHEQYF.